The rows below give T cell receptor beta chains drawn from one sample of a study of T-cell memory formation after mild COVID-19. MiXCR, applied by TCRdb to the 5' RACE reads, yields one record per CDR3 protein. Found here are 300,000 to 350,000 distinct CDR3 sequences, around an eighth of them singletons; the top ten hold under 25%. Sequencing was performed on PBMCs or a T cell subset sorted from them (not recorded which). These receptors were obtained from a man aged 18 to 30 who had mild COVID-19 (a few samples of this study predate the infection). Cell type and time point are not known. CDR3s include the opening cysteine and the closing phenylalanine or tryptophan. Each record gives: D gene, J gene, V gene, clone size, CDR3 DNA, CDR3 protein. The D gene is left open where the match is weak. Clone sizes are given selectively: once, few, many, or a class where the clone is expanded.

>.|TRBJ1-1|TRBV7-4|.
TGTGCCAGCAGCCTTACTCCTAGGACAGACGGGGCTGAAGCTTTCTTT
CASSLTPRTDGAEAFF
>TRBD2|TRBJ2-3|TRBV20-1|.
TGCAGTGCCCCGGGGGAGGGCGCAGATACGCAGTATTTT
CSAPGEGADTQYF
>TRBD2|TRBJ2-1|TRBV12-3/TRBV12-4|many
TGTGCCAGCAGTGCACCCCTGACTAGCGGGGGCTCCTACAATGAGCAGTTCTTC
CASSAPLTSGGSYNEQFF
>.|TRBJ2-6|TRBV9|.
TGTGCCAGCAGCGTAAATGCAGGGCCCCTGGCTGGGGCCAACGTCCTGACTTTC
CASSVNAGPLAGANVLTF
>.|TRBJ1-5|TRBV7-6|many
TGTGCCAGCAGCCCCACAGGGTACCAGCCCCAGCATTTT
CASSPTGYQPQHF
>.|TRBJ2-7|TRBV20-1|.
TGCAGTGCTAGAGTACGGGGGATCGGGTACGAGCAGTACTTC
CSARVRGIGYEQYF
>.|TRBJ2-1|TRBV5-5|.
TGTGCCAGCAGCTCCAGACAGGATCAGTCCTACAATGAGCAGTTCTTC
CASSSRQDQSYNEQFF
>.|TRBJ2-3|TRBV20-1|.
TGCAGTGCTAGGAGGGACACCAGCACAGATACGCAGTATTTT
CSARRDTSTDTQYF
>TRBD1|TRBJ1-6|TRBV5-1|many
TGCGCCAGCAGCCTTTGGACAGGGGCCAATTCACCCCTCCACTTT
CASSLWTGANSPLHF
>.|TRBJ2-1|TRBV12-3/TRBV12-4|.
TGTGCCAGCTCGACAGCCTCAGCTTACAATGAGCAGTTCTTC
CASSTASAYNEQFF
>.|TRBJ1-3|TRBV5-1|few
TGCGCCAGCAGCTTGGTAGGGTCGGTTTCTGGAAACACCATATATTTT
CASSLVGSVSGNTIYF
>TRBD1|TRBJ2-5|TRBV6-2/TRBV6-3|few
TGTGCCAGCAGTTCACGGACAGGGAGGAGAGAAGAGACCCAGTACTTC
CASSSRTGRREETQYF
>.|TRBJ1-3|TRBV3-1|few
TGTGCCAGCAGCCCCAGCGCCGTCAACACCATATATTTT
CASSPSAVNTIYF
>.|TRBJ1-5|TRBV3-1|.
TGTGCCAGCAGCCCTCTCAACGCCGGGGTCCAGCATTTT
CASSPLNAGVQHF
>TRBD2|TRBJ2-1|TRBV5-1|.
TGCGCCAGCAGCGGGGGTGGAAGCGGGAACAATGAGCAGTTCTTC
CASSGGGSGNNEQFF
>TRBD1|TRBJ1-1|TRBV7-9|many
TGTGCCAGCGAACAAAGAGGACAGGGGCCCATGAACACTGAAGCTTTCTTT
CASEQRGQGPMNTEAFF
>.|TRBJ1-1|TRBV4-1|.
TGCGCCAGCAGCCACCGTCTTCCACCCCGAGCTGAAGCTTTCTTT
CASSHRLPPRAEAFF
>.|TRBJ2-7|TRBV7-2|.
TGTGCCAGCAGCCCCCGTTACGAGCAGTACTTC
CASSPRYEQYF
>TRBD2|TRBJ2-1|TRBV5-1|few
TGCGCCAGCAGCCATGGACTAGCGGGTTCGTACAATGAGCAGTTCTTC
CASSHGLAGSYNEQFF
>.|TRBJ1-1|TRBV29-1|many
TGCAGCGTTGCTGAGGAGTCAGATTTTACTGAAGCTTTCTTT
CSVAEESDFTEAFF
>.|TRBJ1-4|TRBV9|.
TGTGCCAGCAGCCCCCGGCCCGGAAAACTGTTTTTT
CASSPRPGKLFF
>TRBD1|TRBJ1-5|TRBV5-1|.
TGCGCCAGCAGCGACGGGACAGGGCCAGGGCAGCCCCAGCATTTT
CASSDGTGPGQPQHF
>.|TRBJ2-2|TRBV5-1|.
TGCGCCAGCAGCTTTTTACTAAATCTAGCCCAAAACACCGGGGAGCTGTTTTTT
CASSFLLNLAQNTGELFF
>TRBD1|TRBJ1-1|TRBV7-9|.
TGTGCCAGCAGCTCCCCGACAGGGGCGAGGGGTACTGAAGCTTTCTTT
CASSSPTGARGTEAFF
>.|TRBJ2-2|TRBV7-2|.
TGTGCCAGCAGCACTAACCCCCCCCTTACGGGGACCGGGGAGCTGTTTTTT
CASSTNPPLTGTGELFF
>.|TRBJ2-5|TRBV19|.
TGTGCCAGTAGTGGATCCTCCCTCGGGAAGACCCAGTACTTC
CASSGSSLGKTQYF
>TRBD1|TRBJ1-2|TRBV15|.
TGTGCCACCAGCAGAGACTTTGGACAGGCTGCCTATGGCTACACCTTC
CATSRDFGQAAYGYTF
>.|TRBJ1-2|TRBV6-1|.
TGTGCCAGCCGCCCCGGGGGGCTTTCGGGAGGCTACACCTTC
CASRPGGLSGGYTF
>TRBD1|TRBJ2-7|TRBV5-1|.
TGCGCCAGCAGCTTACAGGGGGGTATCTACGAGCAGTACTTC
CASSLQGGIYEQYF
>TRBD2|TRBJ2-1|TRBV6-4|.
TGTGCCAGCAACACGGCTAGCGGGTACAATGAGCAGTTCTTC
CASNTASGYNEQFF
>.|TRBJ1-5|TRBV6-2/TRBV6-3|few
TGTGCCAGCAGGCTAGAGGGGGGCTATCAGCCCCAGCATTTT
CASRLEGGYQPQHF
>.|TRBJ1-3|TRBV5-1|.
TGCGCCAGCAGCTTGATGGCAGGGATGGGAAACACCATATATTTT
CASSLMAGMGNTIYF
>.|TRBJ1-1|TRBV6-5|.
TGTGCCAGCAGTTACTCCGGAAGATACACTGAAGCTTTCTTT
CASSYSGRYTEAFF
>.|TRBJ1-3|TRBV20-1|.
TGCAGTGCTAGCGTACCCGGGGCTGGAAACACCATATATTTT
CSASVPGAGNTIYF
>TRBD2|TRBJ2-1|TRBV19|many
TGTGCCAGCGCACCTCTTAGCGGGGGGTCCTACAATGAGCAGTTCTTC
CASAPLSGGSYNEQFF
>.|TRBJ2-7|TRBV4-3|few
TGCGCCAGCAGCCAAAGATGGCAGGGTAAAACCTCCTACGAGCAGTACTTC
CASSQRWQGKTSYEQYF
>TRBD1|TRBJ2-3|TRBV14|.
TGTGCCAGCAGCGACCGACAGGGGACGGGCACAGATACGCAGTATTTT
CASSDRQGTGTDTQYF
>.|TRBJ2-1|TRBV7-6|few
TGTGCCAGCAGCTTAAGAGGCGCCGCGGGTTACAATGAGCAGTTCTTC
CASSLRGAAGYNEQFF
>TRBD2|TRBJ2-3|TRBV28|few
TGTGCCAGCAGCTCTTACCTAGCGGGGGGAACAGATACGCAGTATTTT
CASSSYLAGGTDTQYF